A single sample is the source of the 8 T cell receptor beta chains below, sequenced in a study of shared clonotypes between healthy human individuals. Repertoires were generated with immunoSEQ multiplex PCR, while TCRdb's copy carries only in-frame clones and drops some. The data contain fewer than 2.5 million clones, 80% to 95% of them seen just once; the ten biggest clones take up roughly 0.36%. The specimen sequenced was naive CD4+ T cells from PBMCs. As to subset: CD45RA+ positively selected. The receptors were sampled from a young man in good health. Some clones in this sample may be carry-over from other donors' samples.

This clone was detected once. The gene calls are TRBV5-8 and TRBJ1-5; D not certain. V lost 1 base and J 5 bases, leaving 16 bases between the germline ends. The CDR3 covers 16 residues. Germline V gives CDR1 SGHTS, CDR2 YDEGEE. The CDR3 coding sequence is TGTGCCAGCAGCTTGTCGGGATTTTGGTCAGATCAGCCCCAGCATTTT. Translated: CASSLSGFWSDQPQHF.

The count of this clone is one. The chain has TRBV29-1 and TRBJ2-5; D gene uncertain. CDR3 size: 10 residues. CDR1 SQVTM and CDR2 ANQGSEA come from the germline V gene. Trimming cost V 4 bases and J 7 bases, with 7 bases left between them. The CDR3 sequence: CSVVSGTQYF. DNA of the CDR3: TGCAGCGTTGTTTCGGGGACCCAGTACTTC.

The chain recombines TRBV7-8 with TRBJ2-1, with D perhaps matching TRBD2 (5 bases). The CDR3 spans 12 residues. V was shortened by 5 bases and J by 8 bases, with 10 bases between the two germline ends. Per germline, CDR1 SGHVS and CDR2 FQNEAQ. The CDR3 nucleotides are TGTGCCAGCAGCACTAGTAAAGATGAGCAGTTCTTC. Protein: CASSTSKDEQFF.

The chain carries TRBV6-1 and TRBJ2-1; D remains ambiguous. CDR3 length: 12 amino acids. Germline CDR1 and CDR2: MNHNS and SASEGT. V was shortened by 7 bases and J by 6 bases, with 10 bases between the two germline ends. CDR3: CASNSVSNEQFF. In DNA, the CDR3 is TGTGCCAGCAATTCCGTCTCCAATGAGCAGTTCTTC.

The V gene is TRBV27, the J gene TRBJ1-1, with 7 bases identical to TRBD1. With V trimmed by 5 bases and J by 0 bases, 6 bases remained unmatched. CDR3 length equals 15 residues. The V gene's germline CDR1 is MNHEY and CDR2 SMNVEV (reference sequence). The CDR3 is CASSPRQGVNTEAFF. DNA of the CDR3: TGTGCCAGCAGTCCACGACAGGGCGTGAACACTGAAGCTTTCTTT.

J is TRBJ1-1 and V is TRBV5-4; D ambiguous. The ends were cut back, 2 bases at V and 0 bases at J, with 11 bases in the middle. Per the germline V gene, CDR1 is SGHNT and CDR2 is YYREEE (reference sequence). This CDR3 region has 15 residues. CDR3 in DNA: TGTGCCAGCAGCTTAAGTTTTGGGGTGAACACTGAAGCTTTCTTT. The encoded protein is CASSLSFGVNTEAFF.

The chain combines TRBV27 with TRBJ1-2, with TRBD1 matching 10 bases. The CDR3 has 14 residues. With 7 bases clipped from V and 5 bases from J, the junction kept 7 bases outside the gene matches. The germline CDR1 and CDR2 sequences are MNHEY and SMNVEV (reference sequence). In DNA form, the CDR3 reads TGTGCCAGCACCCCGGGACAGGGGAGGTATGGCTACACCTTC. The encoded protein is CASTPGQGRYGYTF.

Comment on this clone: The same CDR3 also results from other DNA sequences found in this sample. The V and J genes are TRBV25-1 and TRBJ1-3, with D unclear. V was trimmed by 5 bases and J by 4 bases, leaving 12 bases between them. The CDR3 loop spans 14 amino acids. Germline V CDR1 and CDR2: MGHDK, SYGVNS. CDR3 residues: CASSSQSVGNTIYF. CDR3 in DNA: TGTGCCAGCAGTTCGCAAAGCGTCGGAAACACCATATATTTT.